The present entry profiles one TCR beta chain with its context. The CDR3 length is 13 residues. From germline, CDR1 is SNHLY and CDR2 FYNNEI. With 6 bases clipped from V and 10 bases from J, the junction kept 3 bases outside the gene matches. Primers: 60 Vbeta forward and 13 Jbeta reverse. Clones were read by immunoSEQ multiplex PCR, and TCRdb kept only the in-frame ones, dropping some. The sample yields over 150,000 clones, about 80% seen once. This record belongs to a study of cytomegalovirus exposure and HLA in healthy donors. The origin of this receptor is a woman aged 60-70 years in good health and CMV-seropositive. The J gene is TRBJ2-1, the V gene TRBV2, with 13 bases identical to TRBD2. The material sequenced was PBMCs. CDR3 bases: TGTGCCAGCAGGGTGGGACTAGCGGGGGAGCAGTTCTTC. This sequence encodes CASRVGLAGEQFF.